Listed below are T cell receptor beta chains from one sample, sequenced in a study of T cell responses to AZD1222 COVID-19 vaccine. Only in-frame clones appear in the TCRdb table, and some are missing; sequencing was by immunoSEQ multiplex PCR. The data show 200,000 or so clones, 80% to 90% seen once. This sample comprised peripheral blood, obtained on day 0 of AZD1222 vaccination. All receptors derive from an adult in good health. Both conserved end residues are trimmed from each CDR3. Fields, in order: V gene, J gene, CDR3 protein.

V: TRBV9; J: TRBJ1-1; CDR3: ASSGGPRTEAF
V: TRBV19; J: TRBJ1-6; CDR3: ASSIETAGRLNSPLH
V: TRBV27; J: TRBJ2-7; CDR3: ASRQTYGEQY
V: TRBV3-1/TRBV3-2; J: TRBJ2-7; CDR3: ASSQDWGAAYEQY
V: TRBV5-1; J: TRBJ2-2; CDR3: ASSFRESTGELF
V: TRBV5-6; J: TRBJ2-1; CDR3: ASSLIREATTYNEQF
V: TRBV29-1; J: TRBJ1-1; CDR3: SVGRQGNTEAF
V: TRBV18; J: TRBJ1-2; CDR3: ASSPPDRESSYGYT
V: TRBV3-1/TRBV3-2; J: TRBJ1-2; CDR3: ASSQGLSGYT
V: TRBV27; J: TRBJ1-4; CDR3: ASSKRSNRGPPNEKLF